The TCR beta chain described here comes from a study of cytomegalovirus exposure and HLA in healthy donors. General study findings and limits: Reports indicate that TCR beta sequences accurately predicted the HLA-A and HLA-B alleles of most subjects. Earlier analysis looked at TCR beta V segments, and most were productive about 87% or about 30% of the time. Whilst most TCR sequences proved rare, a subset of public TCRs occurred across many donors.

The PCR contained 60 Vbeta and 13 Jbeta primers. Original processing methods: Later, an analysis found about 77 million unique TCR beta chains, and 9.5 million to 12 million of these were shared. Sequencing used immunoSEQ multiplex PCR; TCRdb keeps in-frame clones, though not all of them. V and J calls and clone size are those listed in that table; D and trimming were worked out from the DNA. This table holds around 40,000 clones. V lost 7 bases, J lost 0 bases, and 12 bases lay in between. CDR1 is KGHSH, CDR2 LQKENI, per germline. This CDR3 spans 14 amino acids. As to this clone: Its cognate antigen is unknown.

The chain carries TRBV18 and TRBJ2-5; D possibly corresponds to TRBD1 (6 bases). The specimen sequenced was PBMCs. The receptor was derived from a man in his thirties or forties in good health and CMV-seronegative. In nucleotides, the CDR3 is TGTGCCAGCTTCGACAGGATGTACCAAGAGACCCAGTACTTC. Protein product: CASFDRMYQETQYF.